This T cell receptor beta chain is from a study of shared clonotypes between healthy human individuals. Study-wide context: Three CD4 naive, three CD4 memory, two CD8 naive and one CD8 memory plate were used per donor. Study-wide points: In having few donors, the study represented limited genetic and exposure-history diversity.

Remarks on this clone: Its antigen is as yet unknown.

Terminally differentiated effector memory CD45RA+ cells were excluded by CCR7 positive selection of CD45RO-negative cells. The study ran the assay at deep level. The protocol was immunoSEQ multiplex PCR, while the TCRdb copy is restricted to in-frame clones and leaves out a portion. The sample yields about 2.2 million clones, 90% to 95% seen once. Trimming shortened V by 4 bases and J by 2 bases, and 3 bases separated the two germline ends. Per the germline V gene, CDR1 is SGHDN and CDR2 is FVKESK. CDR3 length equals 12 residues. The sequence was collected from a young man in good health. Some clones in this sample may be carry-over from other donors' samples. The V and J genes are TRBV14 and TRBJ2-1; D unclear. The specimen was naive CD8+ T cells from PBMCs. CDR3 region: CASSRTYNEQFF. CDR3 DNA sequence: TGTGCCAGCAGCCGGACCTACAATGAGCAGTTCTTC.